A single sample gave rise to the 28 T cell receptor beta chains below, sequenced in a study of T cell responses to AZD1222 COVID-19 vaccine. The data were produced by immunoSEQ multiplex PCR, yet TCRdb's version contains in-frame clones alone and is incomplete. The sample has roughly 120,000 clones; about nine tenths are singletons. The specimen was peripheral blood, collected 28 days after the second AZD1222 dose. All receptors derive from an adult who received the AZD1222 COVID-19 vaccine.

The chain couples TRBV7-9 to TRBJ1-4; 7 bases line up with TRBD1. The junction had 8 bases not matched to a gene; V was cut back by 5 bases and J by 5 bases. CDR3 length: 15 residues. Germline V gives CDR1 SEHNR, CDR2 FQNEAQ (reference sequence). CDR3 nucleotide sequence: TGTGCCAGCAGCCCCCGGCCAGGGGGGAATGAAAAACTGTTTTTT. Its protein product is CASSPRPGGNEKLFF.

The chain employs TRBV28 and TRBJ1-5; no firm D call. CDR1 is MDHEN and CDR2 is SYDVKM in the germline V gene. The CDR3 is made up of 15 amino acids. Trimming stripped 6 bases from V and 1 base from J, with 13 bases between. CDR3 residues: CASSRLILSNQPQHF. The CDR3 DNA reads TGTGCCAGCAGCCGACTTATATTGAGCAATCAGCCCCAGCATTTT.

This clone appeared once. V gene TRBV23-1 combines with J gene TRBJ1-5; maybe TRBD1 (5 bases). TRBV23-1 falls under the ORF class, with uncertain function. Trimming removed 2 bases at V and 0 bases at J, with 20 bases between. This CDR3 comprises 19 residues. CDR3 sequence: CASSQPAGCPSYSNQPQHF. The CDR3 bases are TGCGCCAGCAGTCAACCCGCAGGGTGCCCCTCGTATAGCAATCAGCCCCAGCATTTT.

This clone has a single count. The rearrangement links TRBV2 to TRBJ1-1; D possibly corresponds to TRBD1 (6 bases). The CDR3 contains 14 residues. Germline CDR1 SNHLY, CDR2 FYNNEI. V lost 7 bases and J 6 bases, leaving 18 bases between the germline ends. CDR3 nucleotide sequence: TGTGCCAGCAAAGGCCTGCTTAAGGGGGCTGAAGCTTTCTTT. This codes for CASKGLLKGAEAFF.

This clone appeared a single time. The chain is built from TRBV4-1 and TRBJ2-1; the match to TRBD2 covers 13 bases. Germline loops: CDR1 MGHRA, CDR2 YSYEKL. The CDR3 is 19 amino acids. V lost 0 bases, J lost 3 bases, and 8 bases stayed unmatched. This CDR3 is CASSQERGTSGVYYNEQFF. The CDR3 coding sequence is TGCGCCAGCAGCCAAGAGCGTGGGACTAGCGGGGTCTACTACAATGAGCAGTTCTTC.

The chain couples TRBV27 to TRBJ2-5; 9 bases map to TRBD1. The J segment lost 3 bases and the V segment lost 6 bases, leaving 2 bases of the junction unmatched. The CDR3 length is 13 residues. From germline, CDR1 is MNHEY and CDR2 SMNVEV (reference sequence). The CDR3: CASSRDREETQYF. CDR3 coding DNA: TGTGCCAGCAGCCGGGACAGGGAAGAGACCCAGTACTTC.

The chain uses TRBV10-1 and TRBJ2-7, with D perhaps TRBD2 (8 bases). V was shortened by 7 bases and J by 3 bases, with 28 bases between the two germline ends. There are 18 residues in the CDR3. Germline CDR1 reads WNHNN; CDR2 reads SYGVQD (reference sequence). The CDR3 sequence: CASTRDRVYGGRIYEQYF. The CDR3 nucleotides are TGCGCCAGCACCCGAGACAGGGTGTATGGCGGGAGGATCTACGAGCAGTACTTC.

This chain links TRBV28 with TRBJ1-5, with unresolved D. Trimming left V 5 bases short and J 3 bases short, with 11 bases between. The CDR3 is 14 residues long. CDR1 MDHEN and CDR2 SYDVKM come from the germline V gene. The CDR3 protein is CASSPRQANQPQHF. Written as DNA, the CDR3 is TGTGCCAGCAGTCCGAGACAAGCCAATCAGCCCCAGCATTTT.

This sequence joins TRBV29-1 and TRBJ2-7; no reliable D call. Trimming shortened V by 3 bases and J by 2 bases, and 8 bases separated the two germline ends. From germline, CDR1 is SQVTM and CDR2 ANQGSEA. CDR3 length: 12 amino acids. CDR3 sequence reads: CSVDGPAYEQYF. CDR3 in DNA: TGCAGCGTTGACGGGCCCGCCTACGAGCAGTACTTC.

The V call is TRBV19, the J call TRBJ2-1; 8 nucleotides match TRBD2. Germline V gene lookup returns CDR1 LNHDA and CDR2 SQIVND (reference sequence). This CDR3 is built from 19 residues. Germline trimming cut 5 bases from V and 0 bases from J; bases unmatched to any gene: 15. This CDR3 reads CASSSKTVAGQSSYNEQFF. CDR3 nucleotide sequence: TGTGCCAGTAGTTCCAAGACTGTAGCGGGACAAAGCTCCTACAATGAGCAGTTCTTC.

This clone was seen once. The J gene is TRBJ2-7, the V gene TRBV11-2; D may be TRBD1 (8 bases). V was shortened by 5 bases and J by 5 bases, with 16 bases between the two germline ends. This CDR3 spans 14 amino acids. Germline CDR1 is SGHAT and CDR2 is FQNNGV. In DNA form, the CDR3 reads TGTGCCAGCAGCCCTCGACAGGGGAGGGACGAGCAGTACTTC. Amino acid sequence: CASSPRQGRDEQYF.

The rearrangement links TRBV19 to TRBJ2-1, with D unclear. CDR1 is LNHDA, CDR2 SQIVND, per germline (reference sequence). V lost 4 bases, J lost 4 bases, and 20 bases lay in between. CDR3 length equals 17 residues. CDR3 sequence: CASSTTHAVGLYNEQFF. For the CDR3, the DNA is TGTGCCAGTAGTACTACCCACGCGGTCGGCCTATACAATGAGCAGTTCTTC.

The gene calls are TRBV5-1 and TRBJ2-1; the D gene is possibly TRBD1 (5 bases). Per germline, CDR1 SGHRS and CDR2 YFSETQ. V was cut by 4 bases and J by 4 bases, with 12 bases left in between. The CDR3 sequence is 14 residues long. The DNA of the CDR3 is TGCGCCAGCAGCACGGACACGAATTACAATGAGCAGTTCTTC. Its protein product is CASSTDTNYNEQFF.

This clone was picked up one time. V gene TRBV6-2 or TRBV6-3 combines with J gene TRBJ1-1; D unresolved. The CDR3 covers 13 residues. The ends were cut back, 0 bases at V and 3 bases at J, with 5 bases in the middle. Germline V CDR1 and CDR2: MNHEY, SVGEGT. The CDR3 here is CASSYSWDTEAFF. CDR3 sequence (DNA): TGTGCCAGCAGTTACTCTTGGGACACTGAAGCTTTCTTT.

This clone was seen only once. This chain uses TRBV10-3 with TRBJ2-7, with TRBD2 identical over 9 bases. This CDR3 region has 14 residues. V trimming: 3 bases; J trimming: 5 bases; junction bases outside the gene matches: 5. CDR1 ENHRY and CDR2 SYGVKD come from the germline V gene. Written as DNA, the CDR3 is TGTGCCATCAGTGAATCTAGCGGGATTGACGAGCAGTACTTC. This gives the protein CAISESSGIDEQYF.

CDR3 loop: CASSFPWQGYEQYF. Here the CDR3 DNA reads TGTGCCAGCAGTTTCCCCTGGCAGGGTTACGAGCAGTACTTC. V and J are TRBV28 and TRBJ2-7; possibly TRBD1 for D (5 bases). The CDR3 sequence is 14 residues long. The V gene lost 3 bases and the J gene lost 4 bases, with 13 bases spanning the gap. The germline gives CDR1 MDHEN, CDR2 SYDVKM.

V gene TRBV18 combines with J gene TRBJ2-5; tentatively, D is TRBD1 (6 bases). Germline values: CDR1 KGHSH, CDR2 LQKENI. V was pared by 0 bases and J by 1 base, with 12 bases between. There are 16 residues in the CDR3. The CDR3 DNA is TGTGCCAGCTCACCACCTTTCGGGACAACCCAAGAGACCCAGTACTTC. Protein sequence: CASSPPFGTTQETQYF.

The gene calls are TRBV6-5 and TRBJ1-2, with D unresolved. V was trimmed by 8 bases and J by 4 bases, leaving 8 bases between them. The CDR3 is 11 residues long. The V gene's germline CDR1 is MNHEY and CDR2 SVGAGI. The CDR3 DNA reads TGTGCCAGCCTCCGGACCTATGGCTACACCTTC. It encodes CASLRTYGYTF.

The count of this clone is one. The V call is TRBV18, the J call TRBJ1-6; TRBD1 agrees at 10 bases. V gave up 1 base and J gave up 1 base; unmatched junction bases: 1. The germline V gene encodes CDR1 KGHSH and CDR2 LQKENI. The CDR3 is 17 amino acids. The chain's CDR3 is CASSPRQGASYNSPLHF. CDR3 DNA sequence: TGTGCCAGCTCACCACGACAGGGGGCATCCTATAATTCACCCCTCCACTTT.

A single count supports this clone. V usage is TRBV6-5 and J usage is TRBJ1-3; no firm D call. Trimming cost V 6 bases and J 0 bases, with 12 bases left between them. Germline CDR1 reads MNHEY; CDR2 reads SVGAGI. This CDR3 has 15 amino acids. CDR3 in amino acids: CASSKTGLSGNTIYF. The CDR3 DNA follows: TGTGCCAGCAGCAAAACCGGGCTCTCTGGAAACACCATATATTTT.

This chain connects TRBV28 to TRBJ1-4; weak D call: TRBD1 (6 bases). V dropped 2 bases and J dropped 7 bases, with 11 bases sitting between them. The CDR3 sequence is 14 residues long. CDR1 MDHEN and CDR2 SYDVKM come from the germline V gene. CDR3 coding DNA: TGTGCCAGCAGTTTAGGGGGGCGCTTTGAAAAACTGTTTTTT. Translating gives CASSLGGRFEKLFF.

The chain couples TRBV10-3 to TRBJ2-3, with D unclear. The germline gives CDR1 ENHRY, CDR2 SYGVKD. Between the trimmed V and J ends, which lost 3 bases and 8 bases, there was a span of 9 bases. This CDR3 comprises 12 residues. The CDR3 coding sequence is TGTGCCATCAGTGAAAGGTTCGGTACGCAGTATTTT. Translation: CAISERFGTQYF.

This chain connects TRBV5-6 to TRBJ1-2; no definite D call. V lost 0 bases to trimming and J lost 1 base, with 13 bases between them. This CDR3 has 16 amino acids. Germline CDR1 reads SGHDT; CDR2 reads YYEEEE. CDR3 nucleotides: TGTGCCAGCAGCTTGGCCGAAGGGAGAAGTAACTATGGCTACACCTTC. Encoded protein: CASSLAEGRSNYGYTF.

This chain links TRBV5-5 with TRBJ1-2; D might be TRBD1 (6 bases). Trimming shortened V by 1 base and J by 0 bases, and 10 bases separated the two germline ends. CDR1 is SGHKS and CDR2 is YYEKEE in the germline V gene (reference sequence). This CDR3 has 15 residues. The CDR3 nucleotides read TGTGCCAGCAGCTTGTCTGGGACACCTAACTATGGCTACACCTTC. Translating it yields CASSLSGTPNYGYTF.

The chain carries TRBV4-2 and TRBJ1-1; weak D call: TRBD1 (5 bases). V was clipped by 0 bases and J by 3 bases, with 11 bases between them. This CDR3 is 15 amino acids long. Germline V lookup: CDR1 LGHNA, CDR2 YNFKEQ. The chain's CDR3 is CASSQEGVMYTEAFF. The CDR3 DNA reads TGTGCCAGCAGCCAAGAGGGGGTAATGTACACTGAAGCTTTCTTT.

J is TRBJ1-1 and V is TRBV9; 9 bases align to TRBD1. With 0 bases clipped from V and 4 bases from J, the junction kept 7 bases outside the gene matches. The germline V gene encodes CDR1 SGDLS and CDR2 YYNGEE. The CDR3 consists of 16 residues. This CDR3 is CASSVVGTGTGTEAFF. The CDR3 nucleotides read TGTGCCAGCAGCGTAGTAGGGACAGGGACGGGCACTGAAGCTTTCTTT.

This rearrangement joins TRBV18 to TRBJ1-3, with D hard to call. V lost 3 bases and J 2 bases, leaving 11 bases between the germline ends. This CDR3 region has 15 residues. Germline-derived CDR1 and CDR2 are KGHSH and LQKENI. The CDR3 loop reads CASSPADGTGNTIYF. CDR3 sequence (DNA): TGTGCCAGCTCACCGGCGGACGGAACTGGAAACACCATATATTTT.

This chain connects TRBV7-6 to TRBJ2-5; TRBD1 matches 9 bases. The CDR3 totals 16 residues. After removal of 3 bases from V and 4 bases from J, the junction contained 9 bases not matched to a gene. Looked up from germline, CDR1 is SGHVS and CDR2 is FNYEAQ. The CDR3 region is CASSFDPNRGRETQYF. The CDR3 coding sequence is TGTGCCAGCAGCTTCGATCCGAACAGGGGGCGAGAGACCCAGTACTTC.